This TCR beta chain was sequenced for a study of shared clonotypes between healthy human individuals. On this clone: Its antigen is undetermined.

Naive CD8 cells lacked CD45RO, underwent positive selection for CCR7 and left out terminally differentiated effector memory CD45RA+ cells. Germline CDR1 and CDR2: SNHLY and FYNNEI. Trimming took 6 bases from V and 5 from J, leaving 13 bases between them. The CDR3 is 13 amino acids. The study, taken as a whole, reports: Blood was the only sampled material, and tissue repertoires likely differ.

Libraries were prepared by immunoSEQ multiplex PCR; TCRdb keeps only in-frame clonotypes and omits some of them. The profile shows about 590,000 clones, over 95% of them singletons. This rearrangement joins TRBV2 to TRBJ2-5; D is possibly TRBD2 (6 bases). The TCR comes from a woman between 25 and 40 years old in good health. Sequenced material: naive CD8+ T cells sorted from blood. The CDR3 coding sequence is TGTGCCAGCAGGAGACTAGTTGGGGAGACCCAGTACTTC. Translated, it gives CASRRLVGETQYF.